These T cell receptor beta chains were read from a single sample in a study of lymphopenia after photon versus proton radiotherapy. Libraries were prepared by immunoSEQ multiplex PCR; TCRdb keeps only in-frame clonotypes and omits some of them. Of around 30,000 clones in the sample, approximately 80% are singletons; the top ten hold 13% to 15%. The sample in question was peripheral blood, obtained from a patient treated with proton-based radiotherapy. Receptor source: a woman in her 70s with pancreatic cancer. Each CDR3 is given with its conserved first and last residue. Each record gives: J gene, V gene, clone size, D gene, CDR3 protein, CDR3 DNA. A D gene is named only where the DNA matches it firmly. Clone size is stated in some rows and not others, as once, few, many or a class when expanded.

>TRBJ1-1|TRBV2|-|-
CASSEGAPEAFF
TGTGCCAGCAGTGAAGGCGCCCCGGAAGCTTTCTTT
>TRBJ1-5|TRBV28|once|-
CATREGGLYSNQPQHF
TGTGCCACCCGTGAAGGGGGGCTGTACAGCAATCAGCCCCAGCATTTT
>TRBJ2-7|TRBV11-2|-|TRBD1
CASSLEGQGAYEQYF
TGTGCCAGCAGCTTAGAGGGACAGGGGGCATACGAGCAGTACTTC
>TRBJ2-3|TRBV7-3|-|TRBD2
CASSAGPTSGRSDTQYF
TGTGCCAGCAGCGCAGGACCGACTAGCGGGAGGTCAGATACGCAGTATTTT
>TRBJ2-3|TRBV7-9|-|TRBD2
CASSTSGRTDTQYF
TGTGCCAGCAGCACTAGCGGGAGGACAGATACGCAGTATTTT
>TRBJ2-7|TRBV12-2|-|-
CASRLDTSSYEQYF
TGTGCAAGTCGCCTGGACACTAGCTCCTACGAGCAGTACTTC
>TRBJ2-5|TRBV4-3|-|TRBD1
CASSQDRQGYETQYF
TGCGCCAGCAGCCAAGACCGACAGGGCTATGAGACCCAGTACTTC
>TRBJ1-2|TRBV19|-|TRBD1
CASNRPTGQDYGYTF
TGTGCCAGCAACCGACCGACAGGGCAAGACTATGGCTACACCTTC
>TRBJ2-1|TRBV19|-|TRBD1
CASSMGQGLINEQFF
TGTGCCAGTAGTATGGGACAGGGCCTTATCAATGAGCAGTTCTTC
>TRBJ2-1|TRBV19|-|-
CASSIQGSNFGEQFF
TGTGCCAGTAGTATACAGGGCAGCAACTTCGGCGAGCAGTTCTTC
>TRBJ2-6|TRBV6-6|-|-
CASSYDGVAGANVLTF
TGTGCCAGCAGTTACGATGGGGTCGCCGGGGCCAACGTCCTGACTTTC
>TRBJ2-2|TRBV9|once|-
CASSVAFGLNTGELFF
TGTGCCAGCAGCGTAGCATTCGGGCTGAACACCGGGGAGCTGTTTTTT
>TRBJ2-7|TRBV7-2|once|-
CASSSYSGGYEQYF
TGTGCCAGCAGCTCGTATTCGGGCGGCTACGAGCAGTACTTC
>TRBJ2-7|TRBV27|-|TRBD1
CASSLASGTGVSYEQYF
TGTGCCAGCAGTTTAGCATCCGGGACAGGGGTCTCCTACGAGCAGTACTTC
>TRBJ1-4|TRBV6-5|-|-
CASSGTARSYEKLFF
TGTGCCAGCAGTGGGACGGCTCGTTCGTATGAAAAACTGTTTTTT
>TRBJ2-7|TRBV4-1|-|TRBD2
CASSQPSGKEQYF
TGCGCCAGCAGCCAACCTAGCGGGAAGGAGCAGTACTTC
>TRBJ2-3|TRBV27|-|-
CASSFGYSSTDTQYF
TGTGCCAGCAGTTTTGGCTATTCTAGCACAGATACGCAGTATTTT
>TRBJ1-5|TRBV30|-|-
CAWSVGIDSNQPQHF
TGTGCCTGGAGTGTAGGTATTGATAGCAATCAGCCCCAGCATTTT
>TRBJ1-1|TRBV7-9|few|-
CASSLSSEAFF
TGTGCCAGCAGCTTATCGAGTGAAGCTTTCTTT
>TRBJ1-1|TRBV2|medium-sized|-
CASRMGVNTEAFF
TGTGCCAGCAGAATGGGGGTGAACACTGAAGCTTTCTTT
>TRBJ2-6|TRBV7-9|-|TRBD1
CASSPQGQGSRSGANVLTF
TGTGCCAGCAGCCCCCAGGGACAGGGGTCGAGATCTGGGGCCAACGTCCTGACTTTC
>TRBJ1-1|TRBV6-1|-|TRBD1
CASRGDSSEAFF
TGTGCCAGCAGGGGGGACAGTTCTGAAGCTTTCTTT
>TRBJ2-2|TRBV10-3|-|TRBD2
CALSREGPTGELFF
TGTGCTCTGTCGCGGGAGGGCCCCACCGGGGAGCTGTTTTTT
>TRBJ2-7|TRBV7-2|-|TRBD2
CASSLQWLAGYEQYF
TGTGCCAGCAGCTTACAGTGGCTAGCGGGGTACGAGCAGTACTTC
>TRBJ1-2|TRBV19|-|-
CASSIDVVGTLGGYTF
TGTGCCAGTAGTATAGATGTCGTCGGGACGTTGGGTGGCTACACCTTC
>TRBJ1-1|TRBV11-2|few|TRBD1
CASSPLWTGPSEAFF
TGTGCCAGCAGCCCCCTTTGGACAGGGCCGTCTGAAGCTTTCTTT
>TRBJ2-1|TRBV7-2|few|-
CASSLDPGAYNEQFF
TGTGCCAGCAGCTTAGATCCGGGGGCCTACAATGAGCAGTTCTTC
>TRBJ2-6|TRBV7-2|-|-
CASSLVGGTGANVLTF
TGTGCCAGCAGCTTAGTGGGCGGGACCGGGGCCAACGTCCTGACTTTC